One and the same sample provided the 11 T cell receptor beta chains below, sequenced in a study of T cells in Graves' hyperthyroidism and ophthalmopathy. TCR beta CDR3 region amplification was performed from RNA transcripts. First-round RT-PCR of the TCR CDR3 relied on the HTBI primer set. TCRdb analysed the multiplex PCR reads with MiXCR anew, one entry per CDR3 protein. The top ten hold roughly 14% of the sample, which has about 420,000 distinct CDR3 sequences, about 15% seen once. The source material was blood. The receptors were gathered from a woman aged 18-29 years with Graves' hyperthyroidism.

This sequence joins TRBV15 and TRBJ1-4; D is ambiguous. This CDR3 contains 16 residues. Per the germline V gene, CDR1 is LNHNV and CDR2 is YYDKDF (reference sequence). V dropped 0 bases and J dropped 5 bases, with 13 bases sitting between them. In DNA, the CDR3 is TGTGCCACCAGCAGAGATCTTGGCAGGACGAATGAAAAACTGTTTTTT. Translated, it gives CATSRDLGRTNEKLFF.

The chain joins TRBV7-2 to TRBJ1-1; D gene uncertain. The V gene's germline CDR1 is SGHTA and CDR2 FQGNSA. The length of the CDR3 is 16 residues. Trimming left V 1 base short and J 0 bases short, with 12 bases between. CDR3 protein: CASSLGAERMNTEAFF. In DNA form, the CDR3 reads TGTGCCAGCAGCTTAGGGGCGGAAAGGATGAACACTGAAGCTTTCTTT.

In its sample, this clonotype was seen many times. The chain combines TRBV5-6 with TRBJ1-1; a possible D gene is TRBD1 (6 bases). The CDR3 totals 13 residues. CDR1 and CDR2 from the germline V gene are SGHDT and YYEEEE. Trimming left V 6 bases short and J 3 bases short, with 12 bases between. In nucleotides, the CDR3 is TGTGCCAGCACCACAGGGTCATACACTGAAGCTTTCTTT. Translation gives CASTTGSYTEAFF.

V and J are TRBV3-1 and TRBJ2-1; 13 bases line up with TRBD2. Germline V gene sequence: CDR1 LGHDT, CDR2 YNNKEL (reference sequence). Trimming removed 3 bases from V and 6 bases from J; junction bases left unmatched: 5. CDR3 length: 16 residues. CDR3 region: CASSHLGLAGANEQFF. The CDR3 DNA is TGTGCCAGCAGCCACCTCGGACTAGCGGGAGCCAATGAGCAGTTCTTC.

The chain carries TRBV5-1 and TRBJ2-7, with D possibly being TRBD2 (5 bases). CDR3 length: 15 residues. V gave up 5 bases and J gave up 3 bases, with 18 bases separating them. Germline V gene lookup returns CDR1 SGHRS and CDR2 YFSETQ. The CDR3 region is CASSRTTQSGYEQYF. The CDR3, as DNA: TGCGCCAGCAGTCGGACGACCCAAAGCGGCTACGAGCAGTACTTC.

The chain carries TRBV12-3 or TRBV12-4 and TRBJ1-6; no definite D call. Trimming stripped 4 bases from V and 10 bases from J, with 14 bases between. The CDR3 contains 14 residues. CDR3 bases: TGTGCCAGCAGTTCCGGCCCGGGCGGGTCACCCCTCCACTTT. It codes for CASSSGPGGSPLHF.

This clonotype was seen repeatedly, ten times or more. The J gene is TRBJ2-7, the V gene TRBV6-1, with unresolved D. This CDR3 has 14 residues. Per the germline V gene, CDR1 is MNHNS and CDR2 is SASEGT. V was pared by 5 bases and J by 3 bases, with 14 bases between. In nucleotides, the CDR3 is TGTGCCAGCAGTTATTCCATGGAAGGCTACGAGCAGTACTTC. It codes for CASSYSMEGYEQYF.

As for this clonotype: This could be a read error, since a much larger clone is one nucleotide away. This rearrangement joins TRBV5-1 to TRBJ1-1; tentatively, D is TRBD1 (5 bases). CDR1 is SGHRS, CDR2 YFSETQ, per germline. The CDR3 covers 14 residues. Trimming removed 0 bases from V and 4 bases from J, with 10 bases in between. CDR3 sequence (DNA): TGCGCCAGCAGCTTGGGACAGTTGGCCACTGAAGCTTTCTTT. This sequence encodes CASSLGQLATEAFF.

This clonotype was detected many times. This sequence joins TRBV6-1 and TRBJ2-7, with 8 bases identical to TRBD1. The CDR3 extends over 13 amino acids. The trim removed 6 bases at V and 0 bases at J, leaving 1 base unmatched. From germline, CDR1 is MNHNS and CDR2 SASEGT. CDR3 nucleotide sequence: TGTGCCAGCAGGGGACAGGCCTCCTACGAGCAGTACTTC. Protein product: CASRGQASYEQYF.

This clonotype has at least ten counts. This chain links TRBV12-3 or TRBV12-4 with TRBJ2-1, with 8 bases identical to TRBD1. Trimming took 6 bases from V and 4 from J; bases not matched to a gene: 5. CDR3 length: 14 residues. The CDR3 DNA is TGTGCCAGCAGCAACCAGGGGGCTTACAATGAGCAGTTCTTC. This codes for CASSNQGAYNEQFF.

Many counts were recorded for this clonotype. J is TRBJ2-7 and V is TRBV5-1; 7 nucleotides agree with TRBD1. Trimming took 4 bases from V and 0 from J; bases not matched to a gene: 7. The CDR3 covers 15 residues. Germline CDR1 is SGHRS and CDR2 is YFSETQ. Written as DNA, the CDR3 is TGCGCCAGCAGCAAGGGACAGCCGAGCTCCTACGAGCAGTACTTC. Protein product: CASSKGQPSSYEQYF.